A selection of T cell receptor beta chains follows, all from one sample in a study of T cells in Graves' hyperthyroidism and ophthalmopathy. TCRdb processed the multiplex PCR reads anew with MiXCR; each CDR3 protein has one entry. In the table there are under 300,000 distinct CDR3 sequences, 25% to 30% of which are singletons. The sequenced sample was blood. Source of these receptors: a man aged 40-50 years with Graves' hyperthyroidism that later progressed to Graves' ophthalmopathy. Both conserved end residues are part of each CDR3. The D gene is left open where the match is weak. Not every row has a clone size; where given, it reads once, few, many or a size class.

>TRBV5-6|NA|NA|TRBJ1-5
TGTGCCAGCAGCTTGGTTGGGAAAAATCAGCCCCAGCATTTT
CASSLVGKNQPQHF
>TRBV29-1|NA|once|TRBJ1-1
TGCAGCGCAAGTAGGGGGACCACTGAAGCTTTCTTT
CSASRGTTEAFF
>TRBV6-1|TRBD1|NA|TRBJ1-5
TGTGCCAGCAGTGGGTTGTCCGGGACAGGCGGCAGTCAGCCCCAGCATTTT
CASSGLSGTGGSQPQHF
>TRBV12-3/TRBV12-4|NA|many|TRBJ2-6
TGTGCCAGCAGTTTTACTGGGGCCAACGTCCTGACTTTC
CASSFTGANVLTF
>TRBV20-1|NA|many|TRBJ1-1
TGCAGTGCGCTTTCAGGGACGGGGTCCACTGAAGCTTTCTTT
CSALSGTGSTEAFF
>TRBV28|NA|NA|TRBJ1-1
TGTGCCAGCAGTTCCGAAACGGACGGTAACACTGAAGCTTTCTTT
CASSSETDGNTEAFF
>TRBV10-3|NA|many|TRBJ2-5
TGTGCCATCGGGGGCGGCGGGGACTTCCAAGAGACCCAGTACTTC
CAIGGGGDFQETQYF
>TRBV11-2|TRBD2|many|TRBJ2-1
TGTGCCAGCAGCTTAGCCTGGCTAGCGGGGATCAATGAGCAGTTCTTC
CASSLAWLAGINEQFF
>TRBV7-2|TRBD2|NA|TRBJ2-5
TGTGCCAGCAGCCTTTGGACTAGCGGAGGGGTAGAGACCCAGTACTTC
CASSLWTSGGVETQYF
>TRBV6-2/TRBV6-3|NA|once|TRBJ1-1
TGTGCCAGCAGTTACGGGCTGGGTCAGTCCCTGAACACTGAAGCTTTCTTT
CASSYGLGQSLNTEAFF
>TRBV11-2|NA|many|TRBJ2-4
TGTGCCAGCAGCTTAGTCGGGGCGTGGGGGACCCTCTCCGGTGGCATTCAGTACTTC
CASSLVGAWGTLSGGIQYF
>TRBV6-2/TRBV6-3|NA|NA|TRBJ2-7
TGTGCCAGCAGTTACCCCACAGGGTTGGACGAGCAGTACTTC
CASSYPTGLDEQYF
>TRBV11-1|TRBD1|many|TRBJ2-5
TGTGCCAGCAGCAAGGACAGGGGGCGAGAGACCCAGTACTTC
CASSKDRGRETQYF
>TRBV7-9|NA|many|TRBJ2-5
TGTGCCAGCAGCCCCCTGACGGGACCCGAGACCCAGTACTTC
CASSPLTGPETQYF
>TRBV7-2|NA|many|TRBJ1-5
TGTGCCAGCAGCTGGAATAGCAATCAGCCCCAGCATTTT
CASSWNSNQPQHF
>TRBV9|NA|NA|TRBJ2-7
TGTGCCAGCAGCGTAGGGGGGGGGGCACCCGAGCAGTACTTC
CASSVGGGAPEQYF
>TRBV2|TRBD1|many|TRBJ1-1
TGTGCCAGCACCCAAGGTTGGTTAGGGGGCATCGAAGCTTTCTTT
CASTQGWLGGIEAFF
>TRBV28|TRBD2|few|TRBJ2-5
TGTGCCAGCAGTTCCCCGGGACTAGCGGGCCCTCAAGAGACCCAGTACTTC
CASSSPGLAGPQETQYF
>TRBV15|NA|many|TRBJ1-5
TGTGCCACCAGCAGAGACGGAATTAGCAATCAGCCCCAGCATTTT
CATSRDGISNQPQHF
>TRBV28|TRBD1|once|TRBJ2-2
TGTGCCAGCCTGGACAGGGGGCGAAACACCGGGGAGCTGTTTTTT
CASLDRGRNTGELFF
>TRBV11-3|NA|many|TRBJ1-1
TGTGCCAGCAGCTCCGACGGGTACCGGGCTTTCTTT
CASSSDGYRAFF
>TRBV5-1|NA|many|TRBJ2-7
TGCGCCAGCAGCTTGTTGACCGGACGGCAGTACTTC
CASSLLTGRQYF
>TRBV28|NA|once|TRBJ1-1
TGTGCCACCTTGGGGACGGGTACTGAAGCTTTCTTT
CATLGTGTEAFF
>TRBV15|NA|many|TRBJ2-7
TGTGCCACCAGCAGCGAAACGCTCGAGCAGTACTTC
CATSSETLEQYF
>TRBV6-5|TRBD2|NA|TRBJ2-7
TGTGCCAGCAGTTACTCGCCTAGCGGGGGCTCCTACGAGCAGTACTTC
CASSYSPSGGSYEQYF
>TRBV5-6|TRBD1|NA|TRBJ2-7
TGTGCCAGCAGCAACAGGGGCCCCGCCTACGAGCAGTACTTC
CASSNRGPAYEQYF
>TRBV12-3/TRBV12-4|NA|many|TRBJ1-1
TGTGCCAGCAGTTACCCAGGCGGGTCCCTGAACACTGAAGCTTTCTTT
CASSYPGGSLNTEAFF
>TRBV5-1|TRBD2|many|TRBJ2-7
TGCGCCAGCAGCTCCGAACTAGCGGGAGGCGGCGAGCAGTACTTC
CASSSELAGGGEQYF
>TRBV7-2|NA|NA|TRBJ1-2
TGTGCCAGCAGCTTAACCCTGGTCGGCTACACCTTC
CASSLTLVGYTF
>TRBV12-3/TRBV12-4|TRBD2|NA|TRBJ2-7
TGTGCCAGCAATACCTGGGGGGCGGGAGGGCCAAGCGAGCAGTACTTC
CASNTWGAGGPSEQYF
>TRBV5-6|TRBD1|many|TRBJ1-1
TGTGCCAGCAGCTCGACAGGGCCCAGCACTGAAGCTTTCTTT
CASSSTGPSTEAFF
>TRBV12-3/TRBV12-4|TRBD1|many|TRBJ2-7
TGTGCCAGCACCCCGGGACAGGGAAGGTCCTACGAGCAGTACTTC
CASTPGQGRSYEQYF
>TRBV29-1|NA|many|TRBJ2-7
TGCAGCGTTTGGGGAGCAGGGAGCTCCTACGAGCAGTACTTC
CSVWGAGSSYEQYF
>TRBV11-3|NA|once|TRBJ2-5
TGTGCCAGCAGCCCGGACCGGGACGCTCAGACCCAGTACTTC
CASSPDRDAQTQYF
>TRBV12-3/TRBV12-4|NA|many|TRBJ2-4
TGTGCCAGCAGAGTCCACGGGAAGAGTGGGGGGCGAAACATTCAGTACTTC
CASRVHGKSGGRNIQYF
>TRBV28|NA|many|TRBJ2-7
TGTGCCAGCGGCGGGGGCGTAGGGTACGAGCAGTACTTC
CASGGGVGYEQYF
>TRBV28|NA|many|TRBJ2-7
TGTGCCAGCACGCAGCGGTACGAGCAGTACTTC
CASTQRYEQYF
>TRBV12-5|NA|many|TRBJ1-1
TGTGCTAGTGGTTTGGCAAGCCCAGGGTCTTCCGCTTTCTTT
CASGLASPGSSAFF
>TRBV12-3/TRBV12-4|NA|many|TRBJ1-2
TGTGCCAGCGGAGACAGGGGCTACACCTTC
CASGDRGYTF
>TRBV12-3/TRBV12-4|TRBD1|many|TRBJ2-5
TGTGCCAGCAGTGGCCGGGACAGGGCCCAAGAGACCCAGTACTTC
CASSGRDRAQETQYF
>TRBV5-1|TRBD1|many|TRBJ1-2
TGCGCCAGCACAAAAACGGGACAGAACTATGGCTACACCTTC
CASTKTGQNYGYTF
>TRBV15|TRBD1|many|TRBJ2-7
TGTGCCACCAGCAGAGTTTGCGGGACAGGGGGCGAGCAGTACTTC
CATSRVCGTGGEQYF
>TRBV4-1|NA|NA|TRBJ2-7
TGCGCCAGCAGCCAAGATCAGTCCATCTACGAGCAGTACTTC
CASSQDQSIYEQYF
>TRBV7-2|TRBD2|once|TRBJ2-7
TGTGCCAGCAGCTTATGGGCTAGCGGCTCCTACGAGCAGTACTTC
CASSLWASGSYEQYF
>TRBV13|NA|many|TRBJ1-6
TGTGCCAGCAGCTTAGGGGGGACATCCAGCCTTAATTCACCCCTCCACTTT
CASSLGGTSSLNSPLHF
>TRBV28|TRBD1|many|TRBJ2-4
TGTGCCAGCAGCCCCACCCCGACAGGGACCATTCAGTACTTC
CASSPTPTGTIQYF
>TRBV5-1|NA|many|TRBJ1-5
TGCGCCAGCAGCTTGGCCGGAAGTCAGCCCCAGCATTTT
CASSLAGSQPQHF
>TRBV10-3|NA|NA|TRBJ2-5
TGTGCCATCAGTGAGAGGGGATCGGACAGCCAAGAGACCCAGTACTTC
CAISERGSDSQETQYF
>TRBV29-1|TRBD2|many|TRBJ2-7
TGCAGCGTTGGAGGCCTAGCGGGAGGGTTTTACCGTGGTGGGTACGAGCAGTACTTC
CSVGGLAGGFYRGGYEQYF
>TRBV7-8|TRBD1|many|TRBJ2-7
TGTGCCAGCAGCTTTAGGAAAACGGGGACAGACTCCTACGAGCAGTACTTC
CASSFRKTGTDSYEQYF
>TRBV12-3/TRBV12-4|TRBD2|many|TRBJ2-7
TGTGCCAGCACCTCACTAGCGGGAGTGGAGCAGTACTTC
CASTSLAGVEQYF
>TRBV28|TRBD1|NA|TRBJ2-4
TGTGCCACTCAGGGGGATAGCGACATTCAGTACTTC
CATQGDSDIQYF
>TRBV7-8|NA|many|TRBJ1-2
TGTGCCAGCAGCGTAACACGGGACAATAACTATGGCTACACCTTC
CASSVTRDNNYGYTF
>TRBV29-1|TRBD1|many|TRBJ2-7
TGCAGCGTGGGACAGGCCAACTACGAGCAGTACTTC
CSVGQANYEQYF
>TRBV12-3/TRBV12-4|NA|NA|TRBJ1-2
TGTGCCAGCAGCAGGGACCCCCGAGATGGCTACACCTTC
CASSRDPRDGYTF
>TRBV11-2|TRBD2|few|TRBJ2-7
TGTGCCAGCAGCCCCGTCTCGACTAGCGGGTCCTACGAGCAGTACTTC
CASSPVSTSGSYEQYF
>TRBV9|NA|many|TRBJ2-5
TGTGCCAGCAGCGTAGGTACCCGGGAAGAGACCCAGTACTTC
CASSVGTREETQYF